Sequencing of this T cell receptor beta chain was carried out in a study of T cells in Graves' hyperthyroidism and ophthalmopathy. Study-level points and caveats: Before onset, ophthalmopathy was predicted by the model a median 6.5 months earlier.

The junction had 5 bases not matched to a gene; V was cut back by 0 bases and J by 4 bases. Germline loops: CDR1 DFQATT, CDR2 SNEGSKA (reference sequence). The CDR3 loop spans 14 amino acids. Stable Graves' hyperthyroidism denoted no ophthalmopathy progression over 18 months. Lactation, pregnancy, other autoimmune disease or uncontrolled infection led to exclusion of patients. The PBMCs were sourced from fresh peripheral blood (around 10 ml). Regions amplified from RNA transcripts were the TCR beta CDR3 regions. With the HTBI primer set, the TCR CDR3 went through a first round of RT-PCR. Using its own MiXCR run on the multiplex PCR reads, TCRdb lists one record per CDR3 protein. The sample lists more than 450,000 distinct CDR3 sequences, around 15% occurring once. This clonotype was seen at least ten times. Antigen unknown.

This TCR derives from a woman in her thirties or forties with Graves' hyperthyroidism. The specimen was blood. The chain carries TRBV20-1 and TRBJ2-7; 8 nucleotides agree with TRBD1. The CDR3 region has the DNA TGCAGTGCTAGAGATTGGGACAGGACTTACGAGCAGTACTTC. It encodes CSARDWDRTYEQYF.